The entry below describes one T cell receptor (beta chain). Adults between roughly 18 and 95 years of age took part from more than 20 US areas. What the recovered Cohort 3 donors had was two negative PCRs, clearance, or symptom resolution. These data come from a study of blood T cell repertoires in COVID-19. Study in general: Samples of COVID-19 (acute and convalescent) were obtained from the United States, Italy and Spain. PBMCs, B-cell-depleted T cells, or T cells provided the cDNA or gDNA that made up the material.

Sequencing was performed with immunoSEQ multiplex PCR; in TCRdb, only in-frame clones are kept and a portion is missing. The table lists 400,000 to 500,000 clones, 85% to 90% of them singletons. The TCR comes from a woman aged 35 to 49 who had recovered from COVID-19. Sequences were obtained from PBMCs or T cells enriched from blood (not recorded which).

CDR3 bases: TGTGCCAGCGGCTCTCCCTCTAGCTCCTACAATGAGCAGTTCTTC. Protein product: CASGSPSSSYNEQFF. The chain employs TRBV27 and TRBJ2-1; no clear D gene. The CDR3 is 15 amino acids. Germline loops: CDR1 MNHEY, CDR2 SMNVEV (reference sequence). Deletions cut 8 bases from V and 0 bases from J, with 14 bases between.